The TCR beta chain described here comes from a study of technical replicates of blood from a handful of donors. Produced via immunoSEQ multiplex PCR; TCRdb's table is partial and in-frame only. The repertoire holds under 80,000 clones, with about 90% as singletons. Germline CDR1 reads DFQATT; CDR2 reads SNEGSKA (reference sequence). This CDR3 spans 11 amino acids. V trimming: 6 bases; J trimming: 5 bases; junction bases outside the gene matches: 3. The sequence came from a human donor in good health. Some clones in this sample may be carry-over from other donors' samples. The sample comprised PBMCs. The rearrangement links TRBV20-1 to TRBJ1-2, with 7 bases fitting TRBD1. CDR3: CSAGTEYGYTF. DNA for the CDR3: TGCAGTGCCGGGACAGAATATGGCTACACCTTC.